These 30 T cell receptor beta chains were sequenced from one sample in a study of T-cell reconstitution after alpha-beta-depleted transplantation in children. Preparation of the TCRbeta library involved a method that used unique molecular identifiers. TCRdb used MiXCR to reprocess the PCR reads, holding one entry per CDR3 protein. The sample shows 600,000 to 700,000 distinct CDR3 sequences, approximately 14% of them seen only once. The sequencing here drew on PBMCs, taken before TCRalphabeta/CD19-depleted stem cell transplant. These receptors were taken from a girl aged 2 to 9 with congenital amegakaryocytic thrombocytopenia, due to receive a stem cell transplant.

CDR3 nucleotide sequence: TGTGCCAGCAGCTTCGACAACGCAGGGGGCGACAGTACGCAGTATTTT. It is translated as CASSFDNAGGDSTQYF. This chain links TRBV7-2 with TRBJ2-3; TRBD1 matches at 8 bases. The CDR3 sequence is 16 residues long. Per the germline V gene, CDR1 is SGHTA and CDR2 is FQGNSA. The trim removed 3 bases at V and 8 bases at J, leaving 13 bases unmatched.

This clonotype was recorded many times. The rearrangement joins TRBV5-4 to TRBJ2-3; 11 nucleotides line up with TRBD2. Germline lookup yields CDR1 SGHNT and CDR2 YYREEE (reference sequence). Trimming at V came to 4 bases and at J to 5 bases, leaving 3 bases not matched to a gene. The CDR3 runs to 14 residues. In DNA form, the CDR3 reads TGTGCCAGCAGCATCGGACTAGCGGGAGATACGCAGTATTTT. It translates to CASSIGLAGDTQYF. Combining the CDR3 with reference TRBV5-4 and TRBJ2-3 gives the whole variable domain ETGVTQSPTHLIKTRGQQVTLRCSSQSGHNTVSWYQQALGQGPQFIFQYYREEENGRGNFPPRFSGLQFPNYSSELNVNALELDDSALYLCASSIGLAGDTQYFGPGTRLTVL.

The sample holds a few counts of this clonotype. The V and J genes are TRBV20-1 and TRBJ1-6; 8 bases match TRBD1. Germline CDR1 reads DFQATT; CDR2 reads SNEGSKA (reference sequence). The V and J ends lost 3 bases and 8 bases, in that order; junction bases with no gene match: 9. This CDR3 has 15 amino acids. The CDR3 nucleotides are TGCAGTGCTAGTGCCTGGCCAGGGGGCGATTCACCCCTCCACTTT. This translates into CSASAWPGGDSPLHF.

This clonotype was recorded many times. The chain carries TRBV12-3 or TRBV12-4 and TRBJ2-1; 9 bases fit TRBD2. The CDR3 is 18 residues long. After removal of 5 bases from V and 4 bases from J, the junction contained 15 bases not matched to a gene. The CDR3: CASSPTADLAGKYNEQFF. DNA for the CDR3: TGTGCCAGCAGTCCCACCGCAGATCTAGCGGGGAAATACAATGAGCAGTTCTTC.

The chain recombines TRBV11-2 with TRBJ2-5, with D unresolved. The V gene's germline CDR1 is SGHAT and CDR2 FQNNGV. V was trimmed by 0 bases and J by 5 bases, leaving 16 bases between them. The length of the CDR3 is 16 residues. The CDR3 loop is CASSLDLALAVETQYF. The CDR3 DNA is TGTGCCAGCAGCTTAGATCTGGCGTTGGCAGTTGAGACCCAGTACTTC.

In regard to this clonotype: A read error may explain this, as a much larger clone is one base away. The chain carries TRBV11-1 and TRBJ2-3; TRBD2 aligns across 11 bases. This CDR3 has 16 residues. Germline loops: CDR1 SGHAT, CDR2 FQDESV (reference sequence). Here the CDR3 reads CASSFIAGGPSDTPYF. Written as DNA, the CDR3 is TGTGCCAGCAGCTTCATAGCGGGAGGGCCCTCGGATACGCCGTATTTT. Filled out from reference TRBV11-1 and TRBJ2-3, the complete variable domain reads EAEVAQSPRYKITEKSQAVAFWCDPISGHATLYWYRQILGQGPELLVQFQDESVVDDSQLPKDRFSAERLKGVDSTLKIQPAELGDSAMYLCASSFIAGGPSDTPYFGPGTRLTVL.

V is TRBV20-1 and J is TRBJ1-2; no firm D call. The CDR3 totals 13 residues. CDR1 and CDR2 from the germline V gene are DFQATT and SNEGSKA (reference sequence). V lost 4 bases, J lost 5 bases, and 14 bases lay in between. CDR3 sequence reads: CSANSNQAYGYTF. In DNA, the CDR3 is TGCAGTGCTAATTCGAACCAGGCATATGGCTACACCTTC.

The table lists this clonotype with many counts. The genes are TRBV3-1 and TRBJ2-3, with 9 bases that match TRBD2. The trim removed 5 bases at V and 1 base at J, leaving 7 bases unmatched. CDR1 is LGHDT, CDR2 YNNKEL, per germline (reference sequence). This CDR3 has 16 amino acids. CDR3 region: CASSGVAGVGTDTQYF. CDR3 DNA sequence: TGTGCCAGCAGCGGAGTAGCGGGAGTTGGCACAGATACGCAGTATTTT.

This clonotype was observed many times. The gene calls are TRBV6-5 and TRBJ2-3; the D gene is possibly TRBD2 (5 bases). Germline lookup yields CDR1 MNHEY and CDR2 SVGAGI. The length of the CDR3 is 12 residues. V lost 4 bases and J 6 bases, leaving 8 bases between the germline ends. The CDR3 is CASSSIADTQYF. The CDR3 DNA follows: TGTGCCAGCAGTTCGATAGCGGATACGCAGTATTTT.

A few counts support this clonotype. The chain combines TRBV5-1 with TRBJ1-1; D not resolved. Germline V CDR1 and CDR2: SGHRS, YFSETQ. The CDR3 has 15 amino acids. Trimming pared 0 bases from V and 0 bases from J, leaving 9 bases between. CDR3 DNA sequence: TGCGCCAGCAGCTTGGCGTCAGACATGAACACTGAAGCTTTCTTT. It translates to CASSLASDMNTEAFF.

In this sample, this clonotype turned up many times. V is TRBV20-1 and J is TRBJ2-4, with 11 nucleotides matching TRBD2. The CDR3 has 16 amino acids. V dropped 6 bases and J dropped 6; count of bases not matched to a gene: 13. Germline V gene lookup returns CDR1 DFQATT and CDR2 SNEGSKA (reference sequence). CDR3 sequence: CSASDPIAGGGNIQYF. As DNA, the CDR3 is TGCAGTGCCTCTGACCCAATAGCGGGAGGGGGAAACATTCAGTACTTC.

This clonotype has at least ten counts. The genes are TRBV5-1 and TRBJ1-1, with 7 nucleotides matching TRBD1. The V segment lost 0 bases and the J segment 5 bases; nucleotides outside the gene matches: 7. The length of the CDR3 is 15 residues. CDR1 and CDR2 from the germline V gene are SGHRS and YFSETQ. CDR3 sequence: CASSLDPGGDTEAFF. CDR3 in DNA: TGCGCCAGCAGCTTGGATCCAGGGGGTGATACTGAAGCTTTCTTT.

The chain has TRBV7-6 and TRBJ2-5, with 11 bases that match TRBD2. This CDR3 has 19 amino acids. Germline assignment: CDR1 SGHVS and CDR2 FNYEAQ. Trimming took 1 base from V and 2 from J; bases not matched to a gene: 12. Here the CDR3 DNA reads TGTGCCAGCAGCTTAGTCCCCTTTGGACTAGCGGGTAGTCAAGAGACCCAGTACTTC. Its translation is CASSLVPFGLAGSQETQYF.

This clonotype was observed a few times. This chain joins TRBV29-1 and TRBJ2-5; perhaps TRBD1 as D (5 bases). CDR1 SQVTM and CDR2 ANQGSEA come from the germline V gene. V shed 8 bases and J shed 1 base, with 20 bases lying between them. The CDR3 runs to 15 residues. CDR3: CSLSRAITGQETQYF. CDR3 DNA sequence: TGCAGCCTGAGCCGGGCGATTACAGGCCAAGAGACCCAGTACTTC.

The gene calls are TRBV20-1 and TRBJ1-1; TRBD1 is a possible D gene (5 bases). Germline V gene data show CDR1 as DFQATT and CDR2 as SNEGSKA (reference sequence). V was cut by 6 bases and J by 4 bases, with 18 bases left in between. CDR3 length equals 14 residues. As DNA, the CDR3 is TGCAGTGCGGGGGAGATTTTTCAGGGCACTGAAGCTTTCTTT. This translates into CSAGEIFQGTEAFF.

This clonotype was seen only a few times. This rearrangement joins TRBV28 to TRBJ2-3; D perhaps matches TRBD1 (6 bases). The CDR3 has 16 amino acids. Looked up from germline, CDR1 is MDHEN and CDR2 is SYDVKM. V lost 7 bases to trimming and J lost 0 bases, with 17 bases between them. The CDR3 region is CASIYSRGPSTDTQYF. The CDR3 DNA reads as TGTGCCAGCATCTATAGCAGGGGCCCTAGCACAGATACGCAGTATTTT.

The sample holds many counts of this clonotype. This CDR3 reads CSANRESYNEQFF. The DNA for the CDR3 is TGCAGTGCTAATCGGGAGTCCTACAATGAGCAGTTCTTC. J is TRBJ2-1 and V is TRBV20-1, with D maybe TRBD2 (6 bases). The CDR3 has 13 amino acids. Between the trimmed V and J ends, which lost 4 bases and 1 base, there was a span of 8 bases. Germline CDR1 reads DFQATT; CDR2 reads SNEGSKA (reference sequence).

This clonotype showed up many times. The J gene is TRBJ2-1, the V gene TRBV10-3; 12 bases fit TRBD2. CDR1 and CDR2 (germline): ENHRY, SYGVKD. This CDR3 has 16 amino acids. V lost 4 bases, J lost 2 bases, and 3 bases stayed unmatched. CDR3 sequence: CAISATSGGAYNEQFF. The CDR3, as DNA: TGTGCCATCAGTGCGACTAGCGGGGGCGCCTACAATGAGCAGTTCTTC.

This clonotype was counted ten times or more. The chain links TRBV12-3 or TRBV12-4 to TRBJ2-5, with unresolved D. The length of the CDR3 is 13 residues. V lost 6 bases, J lost 0 bases, and 8 bases lay in between. The CDR3 protein is CASSAGHQETQYF. The CDR3 DNA is TGTGCCAGCAGCGCCGGGCACCAAGAGACCCAGTACTTC.

This clonotype was detected ten times or more. This chain uses TRBV20-1 with TRBJ2-5, with a tentative D call TRBD2 (5 bases). This CDR3 is built from 15 residues. Germline-derived CDR1 and CDR2 are DFQATT and SNEGSKA (reference sequence). The V gene lost 0 bases and the J gene lost 5 bases, with 16 bases spanning the gap. Here the CDR3 reads CSARDQGPSRETQYF. The CDR3 nucleotides are TGCAGTGCTAGAGATCAAGGCCCTAGCCGGGAGACCCAGTACTTC.

To note about this clonotype: A single base separates this from a much larger clone, so it may be a read error. The chain has TRBV29-1 and TRBJ2-7; D remains unclear. The CDR3 covers 13 residues. Germline CDR1 reads SQVTM; CDR2 reads ANQGSEA. Trimming took 0 bases from V and 1 from J, leaving 7 bases between them. The CDR3 nucleotides are TGCAGCGTTGAAGACGGAACTTCCTACGAGCAGTACTTC. It specifies CSVEDGTSYEQYF.

Many counts were recorded for this clonotype. V gene TRBV12-3 or TRBV12-4 combines with J gene TRBJ2-7; D is possibly TRBD1 (6 bases). The ends were cut back, 5 bases at V and 3 bases at J, with 14 bases in the middle. The CDR3 covers 14 residues. The CDR3 DNA reads as TGTGCCAGCAGTGTTTCAGGGGCGGGCTACGAGCAGTACTTC. It encodes CASSVSGAGYEQYF.

The V and J genes are TRBV20-1 and TRBJ2-7; D is possibly TRBD2 (6 bases). V was trimmed by 0 bases and J by 7 bases, leaving 19 bases between them. Germline V gene sequence: CDR1 DFQATT, CDR2 SNEGSKA (reference sequence). CDR3 size: 15 residues. CDR3 residues: CSARDRAGPWVEQYF. The CDR3 region has the DNA TGCAGTGCTAGAGATAGAGCGGGTCCTTGGGTGGAGCAGTACTTC.

This clonotype was seen a handful of times. The rearrangement uses TRBV20-1 and TRBJ2-4; D assignment may be TRBD1 or TRBD2 (6 bases each). The CDR3 sequence is 18 residues long. The germline CDR1 and CDR2 sequences are DFQATT and SNEGSKA (reference sequence). CDR3 sequence: CSAPPGWGAAVAKNIQYF. For the CDR3, the DNA is TGCAGCGCCCCCCCGGGATGGGGGGCGGCCGTAGCCAAAAACATTCAGTACTTC.

This clonotype was recorded many times. The chain is built from TRBV7-2 and TRBJ1-6, with 8 bases fitting TRBD1. The CDR3 spans 16 residues. Germline values: CDR1 SGHTA, CDR2 FQGNSA. Unmatched junction bases numbered 6, after V lost 4 bases and J lost 4 bases. In DNA form, the CDR3 reads TGTGCCAGCAGCTATCGGACAGGGACGTATAATTCACCCCTCCACTTT. Protein: CASSYRTGTYNSPLHF. Supplemented by reference TRBV7-2 and TRBJ1-6, the full variable domain reads GAGVSQSPSNKVTEKGKDVELRCDPISGHTALYWYRQSLGQGLEFLIYFQGNSAPDKSGLPSDRFSAERTGGSVSTLTIQRTQQEDSAVYLCASSYRTGTYNSPLHFGNGTRLTVT.

In the case of this clonotype: The junction departs from the called germline gene at one end, perhaps through a read error. The chain employs TRBV20-1 and TRBJ2-7; tentative D call: TRBD2 (5 bases). CDR1 and CDR2 from the germline V gene are DFQATT and SNEGSKA (reference sequence). The CDR3 is 13 amino acids. CDR3 coding DNA: TGCAGTGCTAGCCGACCAACCGGGAACGAGCAGCACTTC. Protein product: CSASRPTGNEQHF.

This clonotype has at least ten counts. The chain carries TRBV5-1 and TRBJ2-1; 8 bases are a match to TRBD1. Looked up from germline, CDR1 is SGHRS and CDR2 is YFSETQ. This CDR3 region has 13 residues. With V trimmed by 4 bases and J by 8 bases, 5 bases remained unmatched. The CDR3 loop is CASSLGQGHEQFF. In nucleotides, the CDR3 is TGCGCCAGCAGCCTAGGACAGGGTCATGAGCAGTTCTTC.

This clonotype was picked up many times. The rearrangement links TRBV11-2 to TRBJ2-1; no clear D. The CDR3 covers 18 residues. The germline V gene encodes CDR1 SGHAT and CDR2 FQNNGV. The V gene lost 2 bases and the J gene lost 5 bases, with 22 bases spanning the gap. The CDR3 spells CASSLLQRALYYNNEQFF. CDR3 DNA: TGTGCCAGCAGCTTATTACAGCGAGCCTTATATTACAACAATGAGCAGTTCTTC.

J is TRBJ2-7 and V is TRBV7-6, with D tentatively TRBD1 (6 bases). This CDR3 spans 16 amino acids. V gave up 1 base and J gave up 3 bases, with 16 bases separating them. Germline lookup yields CDR1 SGHVS and CDR2 FNYEAQ. CDR3 sequence reads: CASSLVQGRGDYEQYF. CDR3 nucleotides: TGTGCCAGCAGCTTAGTACAGGGACGAGGGGACTACGAGCAGTACTTC.

This clonotype was found many times. The DNA of the CDR3 is TGTGCCAGCAGTTCGCGGGAGGGAAGTTTCTATGAGCAGTTCTTC. Protein: CASSSREGSFYEQFF. This rearrangement joins TRBV12-3 or TRBV12-4 to TRBJ2-1; 9 positions agree with TRBD2. Trimming removed 4 bases from V and 8 bases from J; junction bases left unmatched: 9. The CDR3 is 15 residues long.